This TCR beta chain was sequenced during a study of tumor-infiltrating lymphocytes in localized non-small cell lung cancer. Across the whole study: Resected tumor was paired with non-adjacent uninvolved lung from the same patient.

Clones were read by immunoSEQ multiplex PCR, and TCRdb kept only the in-frame ones, dropping some. This table holds nearly 9,500 clones, just under 85% found once. The CDR3 covers 13 residues. Germline V gene data show CDR1 as MNHNY and CDR2 as SVGAGI (reference sequence). V dropped 0 bases and J dropped 7 bases, with 7 bases sitting between them. Whole-study findings and limits: Only some patients had TCR sequencing, depending on available tissue. TCRbeta sequencing showed higher T cell infiltration in tumors than uninvolved lung.

On this clone: The antigen is undetermined.

Sequencing used uninvolved lung tissue not adjacent to the tumor. The receptor was isolated from a human donor with non-small cell lung cancer. The rearrangement joins TRBV6-6 to TRBJ1-5; TRBD1 might be the D (5 bases). CDR3 nucleotide sequence: TGTGCCAGCAGTTACTCCAGGGACCAGCCCCAGCATTTT. It encodes CASSYSRDQPQHF.